These 3 T cell receptor beta chains were sequenced from one sample in a study of blood T cell repertoires in COVID-19. The method was immunoSEQ multiplex PCR; TCRdb's version includes in-frame clones alone and lacks a portion of them. This table has around 45,000 clones, 91% appearing once. Sequencing input: peripheral blood. The receptors derive from a man in his 70s with active COVID-19.

This chain uses TRBV7-2 with TRBJ1-5; 7 nucleotides align to TRBD1. The CDR3 totals 14 residues. J lost 7 bases, V lost 4 bases, and 7 bases had no gene match. The V gene's germline CDR1 is SGHTA and CDR2 FQGNSA. The CDR3 loop reads CASSYRQGWQPQHF. DNA for the CDR3: TGTGCCAGCAGCTACCGACAGGGCTGGCAGCCCCAGCATTTT.

The chain has TRBV5-1 and TRBJ2-1, with 10 nucleotides matching TRBD2. V was pared by 4 bases and J by 7 bases, with 8 bases of the junction left unmatched. The germline gives CDR1 SGHRS, CDR2 YFSETQ. The length of the CDR3 is 15 residues. CDR3 in amino acids: CASSLLAGGGNEQFF. CDR3 sequence (DNA): TGCGCCAGCAGCCTTTTAGCGGGGGGAGGTAATGAGCAGTTCTTC.

The chain combines TRBV5-1 with TRBJ2-3; 10 bases map to TRBD2. Germline V gives CDR1 SGHRS, CDR2 YFSETQ. Trimming cost V 4 bases and J 2 bases; bases outside gene matches: 4. The CDR3 sequence is 15 residues long. CDR3 in amino acids: CASSGLAANTDTQYF. The CDR3 region has the DNA TGCGCCAGCAGCGGACTAGCGGCGAACACAGATACGCAGTATTTT.